This TCR beta chain is drawn from a study of blood T cell repertoires in COVID-19. Background on the study: Samples representing acute and convalescent COVID-19 were sourced from the United States, Italy and Spain.

Methods used by the authors: Estimates of nucleated cell counts were drawn from the amplification of reference gene primers. Only in-frame clones appear in the TCRdb table, and some are missing; sequencing was by immunoSEQ multiplex PCR. The V and J calls and the clone size are those of that table, but D and trimming were determined from the DNA. The sample lists around 220,000 clones; approximately 90% were seen once. This clone was counted between two and nine times. V was shortened by 5 bases and J by 10 bases, with 18 bases between the two germline ends. The CDR3 is made up of 15 amino acids. Germline V gene data show CDR1 as MNHEY and CDR2 as SVGAGI.

Sequencing was carried out using PBMCs or T cells enriched from blood (not recorded which). The chain uses TRBV6-5 and TRBJ1-6; a weak D match, TRBD1 (6 bases). The source of this sequence is a woman in her 30s with acute COVID-19. The CDR3 protein is CASSLGSGDSSPLHF. The CDR3 nucleotides are TGTGCCAGCAGTCTTGGTTCAGGGGATAGCTCACCCCTCCACTTT.